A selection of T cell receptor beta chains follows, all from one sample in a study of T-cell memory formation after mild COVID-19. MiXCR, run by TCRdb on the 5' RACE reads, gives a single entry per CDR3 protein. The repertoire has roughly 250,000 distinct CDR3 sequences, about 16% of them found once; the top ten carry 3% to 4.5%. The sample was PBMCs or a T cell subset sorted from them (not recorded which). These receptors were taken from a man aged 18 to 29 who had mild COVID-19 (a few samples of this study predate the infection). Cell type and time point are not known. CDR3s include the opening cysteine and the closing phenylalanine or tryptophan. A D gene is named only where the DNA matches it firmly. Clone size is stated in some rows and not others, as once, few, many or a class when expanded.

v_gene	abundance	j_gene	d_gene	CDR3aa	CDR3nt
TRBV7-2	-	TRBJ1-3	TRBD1	CASKRQGTGNTIYF	TGTGCCAGCAAGAGACAGGGGACTGGAAACACCATATATTTT
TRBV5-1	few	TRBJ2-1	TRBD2	CASSLETSGYNEQFF	TGCGCCAGCAGCTTGGAAACTAGCGGTTACAATGAGCAGTTCTTC
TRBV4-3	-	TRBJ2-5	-	CASSQGNRAWEETQYF	TGCGCCAGCAGCCAAGGGAATCGGGCCTGGGAGGAGACCCAGTACTTC
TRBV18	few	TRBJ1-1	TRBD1	CASSLRDRGILNTEAFF	TGTGCCAGCTCACTCCGGGACAGGGGCATTCTGAACACTGAAGCTTTCTTT
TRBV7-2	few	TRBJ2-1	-	CASSRTPSYNEQFF	TGTGCCAGCAGCAGGACACCGTCCTACAATGAGCAGTTCTTC
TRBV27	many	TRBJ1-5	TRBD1	CASRKVTGQGINQPQHF	TGTGCCAGCAGAAAAGTGACGGGACAGGGAATCAATCAGCCCCAGCATTTT
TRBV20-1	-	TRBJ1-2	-	CSAIGNYGYTF	TGCAGTGCTATAGGGAACTATGGCTACACCTTC
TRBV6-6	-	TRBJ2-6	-	CASSPRANVLTF	TGTGCCAGCAGTCCGAGGGCCAACGTCCTGACTTTC
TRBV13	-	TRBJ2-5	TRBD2	CASSLFYPGLAEQETQYF	TGTGCCAGCAGCTTATTTTATCCGGGACTAGCGGAGCAAGAGACCCAGTACTTC
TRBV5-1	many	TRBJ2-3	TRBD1	CASSSGTGGSTQYF	TGCGCCAGCAGCAGCGGGACAGGGGGCAGTACGCAGTATTTT
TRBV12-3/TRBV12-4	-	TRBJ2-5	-	CASTPGEQGAETQYF	TGTGCCAGCACCCCGGGGGAACAGGGTGCTGAGACCCAGTACTTC
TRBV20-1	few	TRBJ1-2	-	CSAISSGNGYTF	TGCAGTGCAATCTCCAGTGGGAATGGCTACACCTTC
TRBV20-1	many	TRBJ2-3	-	CSAIWDGGTDTQYF	TGCAGTGCAATCTGGGACGGGGGCACGGATACGCAGTATTTT
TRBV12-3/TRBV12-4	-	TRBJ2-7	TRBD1	CASSQAPGQGNHEQYF	TGTGCCAGCAGTCAAGCCCCGGGACAGGGTAACCACGAGCAGTACTTC
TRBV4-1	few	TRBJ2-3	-	CASSRPAPTDTQYF	TGCGCCAGCAGCCGGCCGGCCCCCACAGATACGCAGTATTTT
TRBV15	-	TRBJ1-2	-	CATSTRSYGYTF	TGTGCCACCAGCACACGTTCATATGGCTACACCTTC
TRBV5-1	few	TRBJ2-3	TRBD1	CASSLQGPPSTDTQYF	TGCGCCAGCAGCTTACAGGGGCCACCTAGCACAGATACGCAGTATTTT
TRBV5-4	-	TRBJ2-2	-	CASLREPTTNTGELFF	TGTGCCAGCCTCAGGGAGCCGACTACGAACACCGGGGAGCTGTTTTTT
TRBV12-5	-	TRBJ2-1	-	CASGPADEQFF	TGTGCTAGTGGTCCTGCGGATGAGCAGTTCTTC
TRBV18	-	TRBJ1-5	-	CASSPVGGPPQHF	TGTGCCAGCTCACCGGTGGGAGGCCCGCCCCAGCATTTT
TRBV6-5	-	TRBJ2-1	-	CASSYATGLNYNEQFF	TGTGCCAGCAGTTACGCCACGGGACTTAACTACAATGAGCAGTTCTTC
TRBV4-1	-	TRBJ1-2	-	CASSQEVRGDGYTF	TGCGCCAGCAGCCAAGAGGTCAGGGGAGATGGCTACACCTTC
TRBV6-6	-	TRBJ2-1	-	CASELTGSYNEQFF	TGTGCCAGCGAGCTTACAGGCTCCTACAATGAGCAGTTCTTC
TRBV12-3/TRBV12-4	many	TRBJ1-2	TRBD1	CASSLGGGAGGYTF	TGTGCCAGCAGTTTGGGAGGGGGCGCCGGAGGCTACACCTTC
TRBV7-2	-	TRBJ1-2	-	CASSIRDTPRYGYTF	TGTGCCAGCAGCATCCGGGACACCCCTCGGTATGGCTACACCTTC